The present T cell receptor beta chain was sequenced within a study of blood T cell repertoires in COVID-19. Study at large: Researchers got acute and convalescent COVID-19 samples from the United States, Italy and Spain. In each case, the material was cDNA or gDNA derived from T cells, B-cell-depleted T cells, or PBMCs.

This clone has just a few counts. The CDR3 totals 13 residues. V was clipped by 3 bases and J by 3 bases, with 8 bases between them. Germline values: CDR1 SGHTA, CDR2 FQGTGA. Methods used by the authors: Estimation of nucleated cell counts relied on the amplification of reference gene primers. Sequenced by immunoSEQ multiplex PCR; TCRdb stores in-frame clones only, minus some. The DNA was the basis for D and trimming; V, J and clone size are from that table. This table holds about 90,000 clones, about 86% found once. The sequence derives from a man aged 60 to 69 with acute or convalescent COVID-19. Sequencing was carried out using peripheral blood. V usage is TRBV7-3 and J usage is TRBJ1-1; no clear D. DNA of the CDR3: TGTGCCAGCAGCTTTTCAGCGCACACTGAAGCTTTCTTT. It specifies CASSFSAHTEAFF.